The following is a TCR beta chain sequence with its context. Looked up from germline, CDR1 is LNHDA and CDR2 is SQIVND (reference sequence). CDR3 length equals 16 residues. Germline trimming cut 6 bases from V and 0 bases from J; bases unmatched to any gene: 3. Per the original data handling: Researchers report that nucleated cell counts were estimated from reference gene primer amplification. Clones were read by immunoSEQ multiplex PCR, and TCRdb kept only the in-frame ones, dropping some. The V and J calls and clone size were taken over from that table, and D and trimming were inferred from the DNA. Of 150,000 to 200,000 clones in the sample, approximately 85% were seen once. This record belongs to a study of blood T cell repertoires in COVID-19. About the study: The United States, Italy and Spain were the sources of the acute and convalescent COVID-19 samples. Nucleic acid was either cDNA or gDNA, and it came from T cells, B-cell-depleted T cells, or PBMCs.

The sequence derives from a woman older than 75 with acute or convalescent COVID-19. The sequenced sample consisted of peripheral blood. V gene TRBV19 combines with J gene TRBJ2-6; TRBD2 aligns across 9 bases. For the CDR3, the DNA is TGTGCCAGTAGGCGGGAGGGGCCCTCTGGGGCCAACGTCCTGACTTTC. Encoded protein: CASRREGPSGANVLTF.